This T cell receptor beta chain was retrieved from a study of blood T cell repertoires in COVID-19. Looking at the study overall: COVID-19 samples, acute and convalescent, were from the United States, Italy and Spain. The analysed material was cDNA or gDNA that came from T cells, B-cell-depleted T cells, or PBMCs.

Authors' methods: Estimated nucleated cell counts came from reference gene primer amplification. Profiled with immunoSEQ multiplex PCR; TCRdb holds only in-frame clones, not every one. D and trimming come from the DNA, and the V and J calls and clone size come from that table. The sample holds 250,000 to 350,000 clones, 65% to 85% seen once. The V end lost 1 base, the J end lost 7 bases, and 11 bases lay between the germline ends. The CDR3 totals 15 residues. Germline V CDR1 and CDR2: SEHNR, FQNEAQ (reference sequence). Sequenced input: peripheral blood. The chain joins TRBV7-9 to TRBJ1-6, with D perhaps matching TRBD1 (6 bases). This receptor was taken from a woman in her fifties or sixties with acute or convalescent COVID-19. CDR3 residues: CASSLVAGANSPLHF. DNA of the CDR3: TGTGCCAGCAGCTTAGTAGCAGGGGCAAATTCACCCCTCCACTTT.